This TCR beta chain appears in the sequencing data of a study of cytomegalovirus exposure and HLA in healthy donors. Study findings and constraints: The authors later found HLA-associated TCR beta chains more clonally expanded than equally common others.

As for this clone: As yet, its antigen is unknown.

Primers for the PCR totalled 60 Vbeta and 13 Jbeta. The method was immunoSEQ multiplex PCR; TCRdb's version includes in-frame clones alone and lacks a portion of them. The table records more than 90,000 clones, roughly three quarters of them present only once. The germline V gene encodes CDR1 SGHRS and CDR2 YFSETQ. The CDR3 spans 14 residues. V lost 4 bases and J lost 4; bases outside the gene matches: 7. Sequencing input: PBMCs. This receptor was taken from a woman aged 60-75 years in good health and CMV-seronegative. The rearrangement joins TRBV5-1 to TRBJ2-5, with 7 bases that match TRBD1. The CDR3 region has the DNA TGCGCCAGCAGCCTGGGACAGCAGACAGAGACCCAGTACTTC. The encoded protein is CASSLGQQTETQYF. The full variable domain, its missing parts supplied by reference TRBV5-1 and TRBJ2-5, is KAGVTQTPRYLIKTRGQQVTLSCSPISGHRSVSWYQQTPGQGLQFLFEYFSETQRNKGNFPGRFSGRQFSNSRSEMNVSTLELGDSALYLCASSLGQQTETQYFGPGTRLLVL.